This T cell receptor beta chain is from a study of blood T cell repertoires in COVID-19. Original processing notes: Using reference gene primer amplification, nucleated cell counts were estimated. Method: immunoSEQ multiplex PCR; TCRdb's copy keeps in-frame clones and lacks some. The DNA was the basis for D and trimming; V, J and clone size are from that table. The profile covers under 90,000 clones, with approximately 88% appearing a single time and almost 5.5% taken by the ten largest. This CDR3 is 16 amino acids long. The junction had 10 bases not matched to a gene; V was cut back by 0 bases and J by 6 bases. CDR1 SGDLS and CDR2 YYNGEE come from the germline V gene.

The chain employs TRBV9 and TRBJ2-3, with 7 nucleotides matching TRBD1. The clonotype was recovered from a man aged 60-69 years with acute or convalescent COVID-19. The sample comprised peripheral blood. The CDR3 spells CASSVVASGGRDTQYF. The DNA of the CDR3 is TGTGCCAGCAGCGTAGTGGCTTCAGGGGGACGGGATACGCAGTATTTT.